This TCR beta chain was recovered during a study of blood T cell repertoires in COVID-19. In the study overall: Samples taken during acute and convalescent COVID-19 were collected in the United States, Italy and Spain. T cells, B-cell-depleted T cells, or PBMCs provided the cDNA or gDNA that served as material.

Between the trimmed V and J ends, which lost 7 bases and 0 bases, there was a span of 13 bases. The CDR3 loop spans 16 amino acids. CDR1 is LNHDA and CDR2 is SQIVND in the germline V gene (reference sequence). Data came from immunoSEQ multiplex PCR; TCRdb stores just in-frame clones and leaves some out. The table includes about 99,000 clones, about 80% detected once. The rearrangement joins TRBV19 to TRBJ1-6; D remains ambiguous. This receptor was obtained from a man in his sixties with acute or convalescent COVID-19. The source material was peripheral blood. CDR3 amino acids: CASTLARSSYNSPLHF. CDR3 DNA: TGTGCCAGTACCCTCGCCCGGAGCTCCTATAATTCACCCCTCCACTTT. Full variable domain (missing parts from reference TRBV19 and TRBJ1-6): DGGITQSPKYLFRKEGQNVTLSCEQNLNHDAMYWYRQDPGQGLRLIYYSQIVNDFQKGDIAEGYSVSREKKESFPLTVTSAQKNPTAFYLCASTLARSSYNSPLHFGNGTRLTVT.